The 17 T cell receptor beta chains in this list originate from one sample, sequenced in a study of blood T cell repertoires in COVID-19 (dated by TCRdb to 2020 to 2021). The method was the immunoSEQ multiplex PCR assay. As stored in TCRdb, this immuneACCESS dataset retains in-frame rearrangements with V and J assigned. A fraction of the clones does not appear; measured against another copy, unresolved V genes explain less than half of the discrepancy, and the remainder lacks a known reason. The sample table holds more than 200,000 clones, of which approximately 80% were seen once. Of the sample, more than 9% is held by the ten largest clones. The sample was peripheral blood. The receptors stem from a woman older than 75 with COVID-19, enrolled during active disease.

This clone was found a few times. V gene TRBV5-1 combines with J gene TRBJ1-2; D perhaps matches TRBD1 (6 bases). CDR1 SGHRS and CDR2 YFSETQ come from the germline V gene. V lost 0 bases, J lost 5 bases, and 11 bases lay in between. The CDR3 extends over 14 amino acids. The CDR3 reads CASSLAPGEYGYTF. In DNA form, the CDR3 reads TGCGCCAGCAGCTTGGCCCCAGGGGAATATGGCTACACCTTC.

The chain joins TRBV24-1 to TRBJ2-4, with 7 bases identical to TRBD1. With V trimmed by 9 bases and J by 3 bases, 4 bases remained unmatched. Germline assignment: CDR1 KGHDR and CDR2 SFDVKD. The CDR3 spans 13 residues. CDR3 nucleotide sequence: TGTGCCACCGCCGGGACAGACAAAAACATTCAGTACTTC. It codes for CATAGTDKNIQYF.

The chain uses TRBV28 and TRBJ2-7, with TRBD1 identical over 7 bases. This CDR3 contains 12 residues. CDR1 is MDHEN, CDR2 SYDVKM, per germline. The V gene end was trimmed by 3 bases and the J gene end by 12 bases; junction bases not matched to a gene: 8. CDR3 sequence reads: CASSFGQAPPYV. The CDR3 bases are TGTGCCAGCAGTTTCGGACAGGCCCCCCCGTACGTC.

The J gene is TRBJ1-2, the V gene TRBV7-9; 10 bases fit TRBD1. Trimming removed 5 bases from V and 7 bases from J; junction bases left unmatched: 7. Germline assignment: CDR1 SEHNR and CDR2 FQNEAQ (reference sequence). The CDR3 spans 14 residues. CDR3: CASSPGQGEGGYTF. Here the CDR3 DNA reads TGTGCCAGCAGCCCCGGACAGGGGGAGGGTGGCTACACCTTC.

The gene calls are TRBV6-5 and TRBJ2-7; 11 positions agree with TRBD1. In germline, CDR1 is MNHEY, CDR2 SVGAGI. Losses at the gene ends were 6 bases for V and 3 bases for J; bases not matched to a gene: 4. CDR3 size: 14 residues. DNA for the CDR3: TGTGCCAGCAGGGACAGGGGGCTTCGCTACGAGCAGTACTTC. Protein product: CASRDRGLRYEQYF.

V and J are TRBV18 and TRBJ1-5; no reliable D call. V lost 4 bases, J lost 0 bases, and 10 bases lay in between. CDR1 is KGHSH, CDR2 LQKENI, per germline. This CDR3 comprises 15 residues. The CDR3 DNA reads as TGTGCCAGCTCACGGAACAGAGATAGCAATCAGCCCCAGCATTTT. Encoded protein: CASSRNRDSNQPQHF.

This chain links TRBV7-2 with TRBJ1-5; D not resolved. V was pared by 1 base and J by 1 base, with 8 bases between. Germline values: CDR1 SGHTA, CDR2 FQGNSA. CDR3 length: 15 residues. CDR3 protein: CASSLVEGSNQPQHF. The CDR3, as DNA: TGTGCCAGCAGCTTAGTAGAGGGCAGCAATCAGCCCCAGCATTTT.

The chain carries TRBV3-1 (or the pseudogene TRBV3-2) and TRBJ1-2; D perhaps matches TRBD1 (6 bases). Per germline, CDR1 LGHDT and CDR2 YNNKEL (reference sequence). CDR3 length equals 16 residues. V gave up 0 bases and J gave up 2 bases, with 13 bases separating them. The CDR3 DNA follows: TGTGCCAGCAGCCAAGATTTGGCGGGGGGCAACTATGGCTACACCTTC. This sequence encodes CASSQDLAGGNYGYTF.

The V and J genes are TRBV7-2 and TRBJ2-1, with TRBD2 matching 12 bases. The CDR3 is made up of 15 amino acids. J lost 4 bases, V lost 6 bases, and 4 bases had no gene match. Germline loops: CDR1 SGHTA, CDR2 FQGNSA. In DNA form, the CDR3 reads TGTGCCAGCAGGCTTGGACTAGCGGGATACAATGAGCAGTTCTTC. This gives the protein CASRLGLAGYNEQFF.

The chain combines TRBV28 with TRBJ1-1; TRBD1 aligns across 7 bases. The V gene's germline CDR1 is MDHEN and CDR2 SYDVKM. This CDR3 spans 15 amino acids. V lost 5 bases and J lost 11; bases outside the gene matches: 17. CDR3 loop: CASSLRDSPQGEAFF. DNA for the CDR3: TGTGCCAGCAGTCTCCGGGACAGCCCCCAGGGCGAGGCTTTCTTT.

The V and J genes are TRBV9 and TRBJ2-2; D unresolved. The germline V gene encodes CDR1 SGDLS and CDR2 YYNGEE. Trimming stripped 4 bases from V and 2 bases from J, with 12 bases between. This CDR3 has 15 residues. Here the CDR3 reads CASSNQYSNTGELFF. The CDR3 nucleotides read TGTGCCAGCAGCAACCAGTACAGTAACACCGGGGAGCTGTTTTTT. The full variable domain, its missing parts supplied by reference TRBV9 and TRBJ2-2, is DSGVTQTPKHLITATGQRVTLRCSPRSGDLSVYWYQQSLDQGLQFLIQYYNGEERAKGNILERFSAQQFPDLHSELNLSSLELGDSALYFCASSNQYSNTGELFFGEGSRLTVL.

The J gene is TRBJ1-6, the V gene TRBV7-9, with a tentative D call TRBD1 (6 bases). Germline-derived CDR1 and CDR2 are SEHNR and FQNEAQ (reference sequence). V was shortened by 4 bases and J by 13 bases, with 20 bases between the two germline ends. The CDR3 length is 15 residues. CDR3 bases: TGTGCCAGCAGCTCCGCATCAGGGGAAATAGCTCCCCTCCACTTT. Translating it yields CASSSASGEIAPLHF.

The genes are TRBV24-1 and TRBJ2-4; 9 nucleotides line up with TRBD1. With 4 bases clipped from V and 7 bases from J, the junction kept 4 bases outside the gene matches. Germline lookup yields CDR1 KGHDR and CDR2 SFDVKD. CDR3 length: 14 amino acids. The CDR3 DNA follows: TGTGCCACCAGTGAACCCGACAGGGGGAACATTCAGTACTTC. This encodes CATSEPDRGNIQYF.

The chain combines TRBV10-3 with TRBJ1-1, with 8 bases lining up with TRBD1. Germline lookup yields CDR1 ENHRY and CDR2 SYGVKD. The CDR3 sequence is 14 residues long. J gave up 0 bases and V 4 bases, and 1 base lay outside the gene matches. CDR3 region: CAISGTGMNTEAFF. As DNA, the CDR3 is TGTGCCATCAGTGGGACAGGGATGAACACTGAAGCTTTCTTT.

The gene calls are TRBV21-1 and TRBJ1-5; TRBD1, as called in the table, went unchecked against the DNA. TRBV21-1 is recorded as a pseudogene. The CDR3 has 15 amino acids. CDR3 coding DNA: TGTGCCAGCAGCAACGGACAGGGGGCTTATCAGCCCCAGCATTTT. Amino acid sequence: CASSNGQGAYQPQHF.

The chain recombines TRBV18 with TRBJ2-7; tentative D call: TRBD1 (6 bases). V was pared by 3 bases and J by 0 bases, with 9 bases between. The germline V gene encodes CDR1 KGHSH and CDR2 LQKENI. The CDR3 spans 14 residues. CDR3 sequence: CASSPFRGSYEQYF. DNA for the CDR3: TGTGCCAGCTCACCGTTCAGGGGCTCCTACGAGCAGTACTTC.

The CDR3 region is CASRLTHASGSEQYF. The CDR3 coding sequence is TGTGCCAGCAGATTGACCCACGCTTCGGGATCCGAGCAGTACTTC. The gene calls are TRBV5-4 and TRBJ2-7; D is possibly TRBD2 (5 bases). The CDR3 covers 15 residues. The V and J ends lost 5 bases and 6 bases respectively, with 21 bases between them. In germline, CDR1 is SGHNT, CDR2 YYREEE (reference sequence).